The T cell receptor beta chain described here comes from a study of shared clonotypes between healthy human individuals. Study results and caveats: Enrolling few donors narrowed the genetic and exposure-history diversity that was represented. Naive subsets generally exceeded memory subsets in estimated richness. Clonotypes that were shared across a handful of donors made up about 4.5% of naive CD4 clonotypes.

A CD45RA+ naive subset and a CD45RA-negative memory subset were split from CD4+ cells. V lost 3 bases to trimming and J lost 2 bases, with 8 bases between them. This CDR3 spans 13 amino acids. Germline V gene sequence: CDR1 SGHRS, CDR2 YFSETQ. With regard to this clone: Its antigen is currently unknown. The sample has other DNA sequences that encode this CDR3 too.

Repertoires were generated with immunoSEQ multiplex PCR, while TCRdb's copy carries only in-frame clones and drops some. Among about 1.5 million clones, approximately 98% were seen once, and the ten largest hold 0.45%. Source material: naive CD4+ T cells sorted from blood. Subset in this sample: CD45RA+ positively selected. J is TRBJ1-1 and V is TRBV5-1, with D hard to call. The source is a man in his thirties or forties in good health. As DNA, the CDR3 is TGCGCCAGCAGCTCTTCAGTAAACACTGAAGCTTTCTTT. As protein: CASSSSVNTEAFF.